This TCR beta chain emerged from a study of shared T cell receptors in the human thymus. Profiled with immunoSEQ multiplex PCR; TCRdb holds only in-frame clones, not every one. This sample carries 72,000 or so clones, roughly 96% of them seen once, and the ten largest clones take roughly 0.033%. The CDR3 runs 14 residues. Germline lookup yields CDR1 SGDLS and CDR2 YYNGEE. The V gene lost 0 bases and the J gene lost 2 bases, with 7 bases spanning the gap. V is TRBV9 and J is TRBJ2-3, with unresolved D. The TCR originated in a human donor. Sequencing was done on a sample of thymocytes. The CDR3 reads CASSVDSSTDTQYF. CDR3 coding DNA: TGTGCCAGCAGCGTAGATAGTTCCACAGATACGCAGTATTTT.